The sequence of this T cell receptor (beta chain) was determined in a study of CD8+ T cells in alopecia areata. Study information: Patients in the study were on tofacitinib for 6 to 18 months, then off it for 6 months.

Extracted RNA was reverse transcribed, and the resulting cDNA served as sequencing template. This table comes from immunoSEQ multiplex PCR, and its TCRdb copy is limited to in-frame clones, with some not included. The sample holds about 150,000 clones; approximately 53% are singletons and the top ten take roughly a fifth. The CDR3 contains 15 residues. From germline, CDR1 is GTSNPN and CDR2 SVGIG (reference sequence). V gave up 1 base and J gave up 4 bases; unmatched junction bases: 5. This clonotype was sampled from a human donor with alopecia areata. The sequencing here drew on CD8+ T cells sorted from blood, taken at week 0. This rearrangement joins TRBV30 to TRBJ1-1, with TRBD1 matching 11 bases. CDR3 in DNA: TGTGCCTGGAGTGGAGGGACAGGGGGTCTCACTGAAGCTTTCTTT. Protein product: CAWSGGTGGLTEAFF.